The 32 T cell receptor beta chains reported below all come from one sample, sequenced in a study of early T cells in non-severe SARS-CoV-2 infection. TCRdb reanalysed the 5' RACE reads using MiXCR and keeps one entry per CDR3 protein. The data show fewer than 35,000 distinct CDR3 sequences, 5% to 6% seen once. Sequencing input: whole blood. The receptors originated from an adult who was a healthcare worker with PCR-confirmed SARS-CoV-2 infection or an uninfected control (not recorded which).

This clonotype has just a few counts. DNA of the CDR3: TGTGCCAGCAGCCCCAGGGCCCTGAACACTGAAGCTTTCTTT. Translated, it gives CASSPRALNTEAFF. This chain joins TRBV9 and TRBJ1-1; a possible D gene is TRBD1 (5 bases). Trimming took off 4 bases at V and 0 bases at J, with 10 bases between the two ends. The CDR3 totals 14 residues. From germline, CDR1 is SGDLS and CDR2 YYNGEE.

By frequency in the sample, this clonotype is medium-sized (0.01 to 0.1%). This rearrangement joins TRBV28 to TRBJ2-1, with D possibly being TRBD2 (6 bases). The CDR3 runs 14 residues. Trimming stripped 5 bases from V and 3 bases from J, with 11 bases between. Germline CDR1 reads MDHEN; CDR2 reads SYDVKM. The CDR3 DNA follows: TGTGCCAGCAGTCCCATGGGACTCTACAATGAGCAGTTCTTC. This codes for CASSPMGLYNEQFF.

This clonotype showed up just a few times. The rearrangement uses TRBV14 and TRBJ1-5; no reliable D call. V shed 1 base and J shed 6 bases, with 7 bases lying between them. The V gene's germline CDR1 is SGHDN and CDR2 FVKESK. The CDR3 covers 13 residues. CDR3 sequence reads: CASSQGPGQPQHF. The CDR3 coding sequence is TGTGCCAGCAGCCAAGGGCCTGGTCAGCCCCAGCATTTT.

V usage is TRBV28 and J usage is TRBJ2-7; TRBD2 matches 7 bases. CDR1 is MDHEN, CDR2 SYDVKM, per germline. J lost 0 bases, V lost 8 bases, and 7 bases had no gene match. The CDR3 is 14 amino acids. The chain's CDR3 is CASRRAGDSYEQYF. DNA for the CDR3: TGTGCCAGCCGCCGGGCGGGGGACTCCTACGAGCAGTACTTC.

The count of this clonotype is one. Just one base apart from a much larger clone, this may be a read error. The chain employs TRBV19 and TRBJ1-1, with D perhaps TRBD1 (5 bases). Per the germline V gene, CDR1 is LNHDA and CDR2 is SQIVND (reference sequence). This CDR3 has 12 residues. The CDR3 DNA reads TGTGCCAGTAGGCACAGGAACACTGAAGCTTACTTT. Translation gives CASRHRNTEAYF.

The table lists this clonotype with many counts. J is TRBJ2-1 and V is TRBV2; D call uncertain. This CDR3 contains 14 residues. The germline V gene encodes CDR1 SNHLY and CDR2 FYNNEI. The V and J ends lost 5 bases and 0 bases respectively, with 8 bases between them. The CDR3 here is CASSRSRSYNEQFF. DNA for the CDR3: TGTGCCAGCAGTCGCAGTCGCTCCTACAATGAGCAGTTCTTC. The entire variable domain, with the rest obtained from reference TRBV2 and TRBJ2-1, is as follows: EPEVTQTPSHQVTQMGQEVILRCVPISNHLYFYWYRQILGQKVEFLVSFYNNEISEKSEIFDDQFSVERPDGSNFTLKIRSTKLEDSAMYFCASSRSRSYNEQFFGPGTRLTVL.

This clonotype was counted many times. The chain uses TRBV5-4 and TRBJ2-7, with TRBD2 as a possible D gene (6 bases). The germline gives CDR1 SGHNT, CDR2 YYREEE (reference sequence). This CDR3 is 13 amino acids long. Trimming removed 0 bases at V and 11 bases at J, with 15 bases between. This chain's CDR3 is CASSLAGRWEEYF. The CDR3 DNA reads TGTGCCAGCAGCTTGGCGGGACGGTGGGAGGAGTACTTC. Filled out from reference TRBV5-4 and TRBJ2-7, the complete variable domain reads ETGVTQSPTHLIKTRGQQVTLRCSSQSGHNTVSWYQQALGQGPQFIFQYYREEENGRGNFPPRFSGLQFPNYSSELNVNALELDDSALYLCASSLAGRWEEYFGPGTRLTVT.

Many counts were recorded for this clonotype. The chain carries TRBV28 and TRBJ2-5; D is perhaps TRBD2 (6 bases). Trimming took 5 bases from V and 5 from J, leaving 12 bases between them. The CDR3 contains 13 residues. Germline V gives CDR1 MDHEN, CDR2 SYDVKM. The CDR3 spells CASSQTSRETQYF. DNA of the CDR3: TGTGCCAGCAGTCAGACTAGTAGGGAGACCCAGTACTTC.

This clonotype was recorded at least ten times. CDR3 residues: CASSSSQGMTAFF. CDR3 sequence (DNA): TGTGCCAGCAGCTCATCCCAGGGGATGACAGCTTTCTTT. The V call is TRBV7-2, the J call TRBJ1-1, with D possibly being TRBD1 (6 bases). The germline CDR1 and CDR2 sequences are SGHTA and FQGNSA. V dropped 4 bases and J dropped 10 bases, with 16 bases sitting between them. The length of the CDR3 is 13 residues.

In its sample, this clonotype was seen a few times. The chain uses TRBV29-1 and TRBJ2-7; no firm D call. Trimming left V 6 bases short and J 2 bases short, with 8 bases between. The CDR3 loop spans 11 amino acids. Germline-derived CDR1 and CDR2 are SQVTM and ANQGSEA. The CDR3 sequence is CSVLTAYEQYF. The CDR3 DNA sequence: TGCAGCGTCCTCACAGCCTACGAGCAGTACTTC.

This clonotype was detected many times. The genes are TRBV20-1 and TRBJ2-1; 8 bases map to TRBD1. Trimming at V came to 0 bases and at J to 1 base, leaving 2 bases not matched to a gene. The CDR3 consists of 15 residues. Germline assignment: CDR1 DFQATT and CDR2 SNEGSKA (reference sequence). The chain's CDR3 is CSARDRDRSYNEQFF. CDR3 nucleotide sequence: TGCAGTGCTAGAGATAGGGACAGGTCCTACAATGAGCAGTTCTTC.

This clonotype was seen repeatedly, ten times or more. V is TRBV29-1 and J is TRBJ2-5; D remains unclear. The CDR3 totals 12 residues. Germline assignment: CDR1 SQVTM and CDR2 ANQGSEA. The CDR3 DNA reads as TGCGGAGCCCGGGCAGGAAAAGAGACCCAGTACTTC. It yields the protein CGARAGKETQYF.

This clonotype was recorded many times. The chain combines TRBV7-6 with TRBJ1-5, with D perhaps matching TRBD1 (5 bases). V shed 5 bases and J shed 3 bases, with 14 bases lying between them. The CDR3 spans 15 residues. The V gene's germline CDR1 is SGHVS and CDR2 FNYEAQ. The CDR3 reads CASSAQRGVNQPQHF. CDR3 DNA sequence: TGTGCCAGCAGCGCACAGCGAGGGGTCAATCAGCCCCAGCATTTT.

In this sample, this clonotype turned up many times. The chain employs TRBV7-9 and TRBJ2-7; 8 positions agree with TRBD1. There are 13 residues in the CDR3. Germline CDR1 reads SEHNR; CDR2 reads FQNEAQ (reference sequence). The ends lost 5 bases at V and 6 bases at J; junction bases unmatched: 6. CDR3 sequence reads: CASSPDRDGEQYF. DNA of the CDR3: TGTGCCAGCAGCCCGGACAGGGACGGCGAGCAGTACTTC. Drawing the rest from reference TRBV7-9 and TRBJ2-7, the complete variable domain is DTGVSQNPRHKITKRGQNVTFRCDPISEHNRLYWYRQTLGQGPEFLTYFQNEAQLEKSRLLSDRFSAERPKGSFSTLEIQRTEQGDSAMYLCASSPDRDGEQYFGPGTRLTVT.

At least ten counts were recorded for this clonotype. This sequence joins TRBV7-9 and TRBJ1-4; D may be TRBD1 (6 bases). The CDR3 contains 13 residues. Germline-derived CDR1 and CDR2 are SEHNR and FQNEAQ (reference sequence). The germline V and J ends were trimmed by 3 bases and 7 bases, with 9 bases remaining between them. CDR3 nucleotide sequence: TGTGCCAGCAGCTTGGCAGGGGTTGAAAAACTGTTTTTT. This gives the protein CASSLAGVEKLFF.

This clonotype was recorded a few times. The chain is built from TRBV28 and TRBJ2-5; D remains unclear. V shed 4 bases and J shed 5 bases, with 14 bases lying between them. Germline CDR1 is MDHEN and CDR2 is SYDVKM. This CDR3 contains 14 residues. The CDR3 bases are TGTGCCAGCAGTTGGTTTTGGACGCGGGAGACCCAGTACTTC. Translated, it gives CASSWFWTRETQYF. Complete variable domain (other parts from reference TRBV28 and TRBJ2-5): DVKVTQSSRYLVKRTGEKVFLECVQDMDHENMFWYRQDPGLGLRLIYFSYDVKMKEKGDIPEGYSVSREKKERFSLILESASTNQTSMYLCASSWFWTRETQYFGPGTRLLVL.

This clonotype was seen many times. This chain links TRBV14 with TRBJ2-2; D gene unclear. CDR1 SGHDN and CDR2 FVKESK come from the germline V gene. This CDR3 region has 16 residues. V lost 1 base to trimming and J lost 0 bases, with 9 bases between them. The CDR3 DNA sequence: TGTGCCAGCAGCCAAGTAGCCTCGGCGAACACCGGGGAGCTGTTTTTT. Amino acids: CASSQVASANTGELFF.

This clonotype was detected many times. The chain links TRBV29-1 to TRBJ1-1, with no clear D. This CDR3 contains 12 residues. The V gene lost 6 bases and the J gene lost 1 base, with 9 bases spanning the gap. Germline V gene data show CDR1 as SQVTM and CDR2 as ANQGSEA. The CDR3 loop reads CSVRKGNTEAFF. The CDR3 DNA follows: TGCAGCGTCCGCAAGGGGAACACTGAAGCTTTCTTT. The variable domain in full, with the rest retrieved from reference TRBV29-1 and TRBJ1-1, is SAVISQKPSRDICQRGTSLTIQCQVDSQVTMMFWYRQQPGQSLTLIATANQGSEATYESGFVIDKFPISRPNLTFSTLTVSNMSPEDSSIYLCSVRKGNTEAFFGQGTRLTVV.

This clonotype was counted many times. The V call is TRBV11-2, the J call TRBJ2-6; D gene ambiguous. The CDR3 covers 18 residues. The V and J ends lost 4 bases and 3 bases respectively, with 19 bases between them. Per germline, CDR1 SGHAT and CDR2 FQNNGV. Here the CDR3 reads CASSSNLPRMGGANVLTF. The CDR3 coding sequence is TGTGCCAGCAGCTCAAACCTCCCGAGGATGGGTGGGGCCAACGTCCTGACTTTC.

This clonotype has only a few counts. V usage is TRBV9 and J usage is TRBJ1-6; possible D gene TRBD1, 5 bases. Germline assignment: CDR1 SGDLS and CDR2 YYNGEE. The V and J ends lost 0 bases and 6 bases respectively, with 10 bases between them. This CDR3 has 15 amino acids. The CDR3 coding sequence is TGTGCCAGCAGCGTAGGCGACAGAGTTAATTCACCCCTCCACTTT. This encodes CASSVGDRVNSPLHF.

At least ten counts were recorded for this clonotype. V and J are TRBV7-3 and TRBJ2-2; perhaps D is TRBD1 or TRBD2 (5 bases each). Germline CDR1 SGHTA, CDR2 FQGTGA. CDR3 length: 16 residues. The V end was cut by 1 base, the J end by 2 bases, with 11 bases between. The CDR3 loop reads CASSLIEGSNTGELFF. CDR3 nucleotides: TGTGCCAGCAGCTTAATTGAGGGGTCTAACACCGGGGAGCTGTTTTTT. The whole variable domain, remainder taken from reference TRBV7-3 and TRBJ2-2, is GAGVSQTPSNKVTEKGKYVELRCDPISGHTALYWYRQSLGQGPEFLIYFQGTGAADDSGLPNDRFFAVRPEGSVSTLKIQRTERGDSAVYLCASSLIEGSNTGELFFGEGSRLTVL.

This clonotype was seen ten or more times. The chain employs TRBV29-1 and TRBJ2-6; TRBD2 is a possible D gene (5 bases). Trimming removed 7 bases at V and 0 bases at J, with 13 bases between. The germline V gene has CDR1 SQVTM and CDR2 ANQGSEA. CDR3 size: 15 residues. The CDR3 nucleotides are TGCAGCGCCGGAGGCGGGCTCTCTGGGGCCAACGTCCTGACTTTC. Protein sequence: CSAGGGLSGANVLTF.

This clonotype was found many times. This chain connects TRBV5-1 to TRBJ2-2; possibly TRBD2 for D (6 bases). Trimming pared 0 bases from V and 6 bases from J, leaving 12 bases between. The CDR3 contains 15 residues. Germline CDR1 SGHRS, CDR2 YFSETQ. As DNA, the CDR3 is TGCGCCAGCAGCTTGGCCTGGTCGGGGGCCGGGGAGCTGTTTTTT. It is translated as CASSLAWSGAGELFF.

The chain uses TRBV7-2 and TRBJ2-7, with D maybe TRBD2 (5 bases). CDR1 is SGHTA, CDR2 FQGNSA, per germline. V was trimmed by 4 bases and J by 7 bases, leaving 17 bases between them. The CDR3 extends over 14 amino acids. The CDR3 DNA is TGTGCCAGCAGCTCTTATTCAACCGCGGGTGAGCAGTACTTC. It yields the protein CASSSYSTAGEQYF.

This clonotype was counted many times. The chain combines TRBV27 with TRBJ2-7; 11 bases are shared with TRBD2. Germline loops: CDR1 MNHEY, CDR2 SMNVEV (reference sequence). The CDR3 loop spans 17 amino acids. Unmatched junction bases numbered 6, after V lost 2 bases and J lost 0 bases. The CDR3 spells CASSLVASGGSSYEQYF. The CDR3, as DNA: TGTGCCAGCAGTTTAGTGGCTAGCGGGGGGAGCTCCTACGAGCAGTACTTC.

This clonotype was recorded at least ten times. This sequence joins TRBV29-1 and TRBJ1-2; D may be TRBD1 (6 bases). This CDR3 has 13 residues. CDR1 and CDR2 from the germline V gene are SQVTM and ANQGSEA. V gave up 6 bases and J gave up 2 bases, with 13 bases separating them. The CDR3 DNA follows: TGCAGCGTAGGGGCAGGGGAAAACTATGGCTACACCTTC. This translates into CSVGAGENYGYTF.

The J gene is TRBJ1-1, the V gene TRBV7-9, with TRBD1 as a possible D gene (5 bases). This CDR3 comprises 15 residues. The V gene lost 2 bases and the J gene lost 0 bases, with 10 bases spanning the gap. Germline V gene data show CDR1 as SEHNR and CDR2 as FQNEAQ (reference sequence). The CDR3 loop is CASSLIGDLNTEAFF. The CDR3 region has the DNA TGTGCCAGCAGCTTAATTGGGGACTTGAACACTGAAGCTTTCTTT.

This clonotype was picked up many times. This sequence joins TRBV10-3 and TRBJ2-3; the match to TRBD2 covers 8 bases. Per the germline V gene, CDR1 is ENHRY and CDR2 is SYGVKD. The V segment lost 2 bases and the J segment 0 bases; nucleotides outside the gene matches: 7. The length of the CDR3 is 17 residues. In DNA, the CDR3 is TGTGCCATCAGTGAGCGGCTAGCGGGCCGTAGCACAGATACGCAGTATTTT. This encodes CAISERLAGRSTDTQYF.

J is TRBJ2-7 and V is TRBV28, with D possibly being TRBD1 (5 bases). The ends were cut back, 5 bases at V and 6 bases at J, with 14 bases in the middle. CDR1 and CDR2 (germline): MDHEN, SYDVKM. This CDR3 region has 13 residues. This CDR3 reads CASSLLSQGEQYF. In DNA form, the CDR3 reads TGTGCCAGCAGTCTGCTCTCCCAGGGCGAGCAGTACTTC.

This clonotype was seen many times. V gene TRBV5-1 combines with J gene TRBJ2-1, with D perhaps matching TRBD1 or TRBD2 (5 bases each). The CDR3 length is 15 residues. V gave up 4 bases and J gave up 4 bases, with 15 bases separating them. CDR1 is SGHRS and CDR2 is YFSETQ in the germline V gene. CDR3 DNA sequence: TGCGCCAGCAGCCCCCCCCGGGGCGGGTACAATGAGCAGTTCTTC. Residues: CASSPPRGGYNEQFF. Combining the CDR3 with reference TRBV5-1 and TRBJ2-1 gives the whole variable domain KAGVTQTPRYLIKTRGQQVTLSCSPISGHRSVSWYQQTPGQGLQFLFEYFSETQRNKGNFPGRFSGRQFSNSRSEMNVSTLELGDSALYLCASSPPRGGYNEQFFGPGTRLTVL.

This chain links TRBV12-3 or TRBV12-4 with TRBJ1-2; TRBD1 matches at 7 bases. The trim removed 6 bases at V and 5 bases at J, leaving 21 bases unmatched. This CDR3 region has 18 residues. CDR3 loop: CASRPEPGQRIAYYGYTF. The DNA of the CDR3 is TGTGCCAGCAGACCCGAGCCGGGACAGCGTATCGCTTATTATGGCTACACCTTC.

This clonotype was detected many times. The rearrangement uses TRBV4-2 and TRBJ2-6; no firm D call. The ends were cut back, 2 bases at V and 0 bases at J, with 8 bases in the middle. The CDR3 runs to 16 residues. Germline CDR1 reads LGHNA; CDR2 reads YNFKEQ. The CDR3 DNA follows: TGTGCCAGCAGCCAACTACGGCCCTCTGGGGCCAACGTCCTGACTTTC. Translating gives CASSQLRPSGANVLTF.